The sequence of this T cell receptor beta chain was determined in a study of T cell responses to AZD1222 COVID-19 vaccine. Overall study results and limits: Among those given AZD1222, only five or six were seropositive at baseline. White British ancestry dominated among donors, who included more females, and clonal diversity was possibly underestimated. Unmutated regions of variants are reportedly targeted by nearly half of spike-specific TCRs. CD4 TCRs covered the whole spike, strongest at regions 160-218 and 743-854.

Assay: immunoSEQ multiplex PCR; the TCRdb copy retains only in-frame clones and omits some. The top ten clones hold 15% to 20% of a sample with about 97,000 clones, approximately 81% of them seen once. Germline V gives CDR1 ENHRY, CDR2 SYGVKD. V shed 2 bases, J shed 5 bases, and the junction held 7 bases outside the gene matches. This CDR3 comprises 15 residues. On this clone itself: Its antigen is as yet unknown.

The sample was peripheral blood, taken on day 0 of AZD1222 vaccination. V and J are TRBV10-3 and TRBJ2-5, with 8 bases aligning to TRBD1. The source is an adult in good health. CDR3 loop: CAISEGTGLRETQYF. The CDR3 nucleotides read TGTGCCATCAGTGAGGGGACAGGCTTACGGGAGACCCAGTACTTC.